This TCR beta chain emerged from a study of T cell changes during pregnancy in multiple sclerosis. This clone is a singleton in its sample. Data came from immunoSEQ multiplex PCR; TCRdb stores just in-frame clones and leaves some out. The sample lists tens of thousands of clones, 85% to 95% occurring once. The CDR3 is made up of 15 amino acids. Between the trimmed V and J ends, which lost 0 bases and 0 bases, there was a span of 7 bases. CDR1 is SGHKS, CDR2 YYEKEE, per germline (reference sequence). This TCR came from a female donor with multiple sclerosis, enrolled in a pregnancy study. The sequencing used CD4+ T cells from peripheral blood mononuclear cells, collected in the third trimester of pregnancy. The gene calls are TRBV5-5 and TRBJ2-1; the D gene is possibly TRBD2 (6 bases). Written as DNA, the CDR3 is TGTGCCAGCAGCTTGGTGGAGGGCTCCTACAATGAGCAGTTCTTC. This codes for CASSLVEGSYNEQFF.